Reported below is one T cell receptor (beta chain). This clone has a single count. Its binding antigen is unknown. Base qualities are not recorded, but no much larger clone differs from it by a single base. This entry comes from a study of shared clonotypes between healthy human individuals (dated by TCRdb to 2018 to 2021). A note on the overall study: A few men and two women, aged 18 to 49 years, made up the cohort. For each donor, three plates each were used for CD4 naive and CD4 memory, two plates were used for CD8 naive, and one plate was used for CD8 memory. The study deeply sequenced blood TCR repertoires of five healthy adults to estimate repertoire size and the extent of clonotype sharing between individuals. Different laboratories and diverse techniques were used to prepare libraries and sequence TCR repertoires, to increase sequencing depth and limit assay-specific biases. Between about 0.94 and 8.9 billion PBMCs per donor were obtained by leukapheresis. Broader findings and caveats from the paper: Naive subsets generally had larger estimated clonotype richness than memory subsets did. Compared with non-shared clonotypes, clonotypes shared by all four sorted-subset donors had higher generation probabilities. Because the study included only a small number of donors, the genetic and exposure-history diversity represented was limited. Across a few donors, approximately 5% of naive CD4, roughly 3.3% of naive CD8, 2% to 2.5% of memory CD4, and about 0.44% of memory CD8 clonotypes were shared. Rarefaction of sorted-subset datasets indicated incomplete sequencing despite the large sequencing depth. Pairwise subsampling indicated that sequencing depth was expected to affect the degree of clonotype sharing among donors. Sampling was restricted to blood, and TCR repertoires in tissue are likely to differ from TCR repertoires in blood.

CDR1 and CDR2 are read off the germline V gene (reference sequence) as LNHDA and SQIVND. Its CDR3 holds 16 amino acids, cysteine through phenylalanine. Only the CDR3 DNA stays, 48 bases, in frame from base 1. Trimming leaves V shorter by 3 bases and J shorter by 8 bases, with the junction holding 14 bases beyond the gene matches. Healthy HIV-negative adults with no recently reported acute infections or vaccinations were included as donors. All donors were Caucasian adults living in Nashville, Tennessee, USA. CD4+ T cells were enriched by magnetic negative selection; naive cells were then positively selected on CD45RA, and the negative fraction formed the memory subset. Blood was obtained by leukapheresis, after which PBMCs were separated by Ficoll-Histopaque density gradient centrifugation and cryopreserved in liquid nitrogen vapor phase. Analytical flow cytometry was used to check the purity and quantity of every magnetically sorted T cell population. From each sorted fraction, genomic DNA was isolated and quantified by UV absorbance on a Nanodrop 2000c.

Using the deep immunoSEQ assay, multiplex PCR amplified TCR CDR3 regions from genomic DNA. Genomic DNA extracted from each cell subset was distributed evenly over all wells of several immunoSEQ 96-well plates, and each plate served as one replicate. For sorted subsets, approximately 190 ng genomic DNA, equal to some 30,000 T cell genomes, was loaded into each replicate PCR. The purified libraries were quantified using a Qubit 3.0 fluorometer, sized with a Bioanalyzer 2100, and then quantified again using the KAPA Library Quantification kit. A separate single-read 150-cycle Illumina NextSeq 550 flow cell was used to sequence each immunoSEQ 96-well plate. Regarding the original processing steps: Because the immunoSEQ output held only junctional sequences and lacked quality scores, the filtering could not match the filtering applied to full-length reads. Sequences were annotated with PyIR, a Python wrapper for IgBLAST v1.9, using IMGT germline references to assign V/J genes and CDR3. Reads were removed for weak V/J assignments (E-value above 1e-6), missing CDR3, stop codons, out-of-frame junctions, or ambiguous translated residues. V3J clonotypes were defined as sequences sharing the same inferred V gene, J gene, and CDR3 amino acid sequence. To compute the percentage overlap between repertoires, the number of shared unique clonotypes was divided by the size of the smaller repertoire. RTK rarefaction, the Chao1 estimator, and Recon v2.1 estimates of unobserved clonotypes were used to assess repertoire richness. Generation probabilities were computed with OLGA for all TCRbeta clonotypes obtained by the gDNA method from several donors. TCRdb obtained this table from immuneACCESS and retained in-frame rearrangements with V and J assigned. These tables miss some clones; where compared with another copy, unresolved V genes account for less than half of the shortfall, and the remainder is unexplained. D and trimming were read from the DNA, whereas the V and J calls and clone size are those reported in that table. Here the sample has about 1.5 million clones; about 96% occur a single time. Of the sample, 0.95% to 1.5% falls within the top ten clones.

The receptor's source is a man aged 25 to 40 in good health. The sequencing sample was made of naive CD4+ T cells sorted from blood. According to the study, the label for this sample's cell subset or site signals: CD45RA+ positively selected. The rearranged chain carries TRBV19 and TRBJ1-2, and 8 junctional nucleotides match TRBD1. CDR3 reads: CASSINPPGGAGGYTF. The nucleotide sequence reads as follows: TGTGCCAGTAGTATCAACCCCCCAGGGGGCGCGGGAGGCTACACCTTC.